This T cell receptor beta chain was identified during a study of CD8 T cells in Susac syndrome. Negative isolation was applied to CD8+ and CD4+ T cells, and FACS enrichment was applied to TEMRA cells. Concerning this clonotype itself: Its antigen is as yet unknown.

It was with random hexamers that 0.5 to 1 ug RNA was reverse transcribed. Across 54 Vbeta and 13 Jbeta, TCR beta CDR3 was amplified with immunoSEQ multiplex PCR. MiXCR was run by TCRdb on the immunoSEQ multiplex PCR reads, yielding one entry per CDR3 protein. Of about 140,000 distinct CDR3 sequences in the sample, approximately 96% were seen once. Between the trimmed V and J ends, which lost 7 bases and 5 bases, there was a span of 12 bases. Germline-derived CDR1 and CDR2 are LNHDA and SQIVND (reference sequence). CDR3 length: 13 residues. Study results and caveats: The study acknowledged a relatively small number of individuals in its TCR sequencing and HLA analysis. CD4+ repertoires of Susac syndrome patients lacked detectable clonal expansion.

This sequence was found in a human donor with Susac syndrome. The sequenced sample was CD4+ T cells from PBMCs. The chain combines TRBV19 with TRBJ1-5; D call uncertain. The CDR3 sequence is CASTRQRDQPQHF. The CDR3 DNA reads TGTGCCAGTACCCGACAAAGGGATCAGCCCCAGCATTTT.